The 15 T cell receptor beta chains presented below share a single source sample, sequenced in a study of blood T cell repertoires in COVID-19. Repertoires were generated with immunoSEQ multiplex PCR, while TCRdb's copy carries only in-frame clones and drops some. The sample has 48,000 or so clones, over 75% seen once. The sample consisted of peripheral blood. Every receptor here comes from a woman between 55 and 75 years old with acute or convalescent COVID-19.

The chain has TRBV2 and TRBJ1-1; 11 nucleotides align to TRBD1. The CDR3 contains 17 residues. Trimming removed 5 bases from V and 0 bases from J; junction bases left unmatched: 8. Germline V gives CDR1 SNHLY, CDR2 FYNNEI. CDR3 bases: TGTGCCAGCAGTCGCGCTAGGACAGGGGGCATGAACACTGAAGCTTTCTTT. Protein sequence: CASSRARTGGMNTEAFF.

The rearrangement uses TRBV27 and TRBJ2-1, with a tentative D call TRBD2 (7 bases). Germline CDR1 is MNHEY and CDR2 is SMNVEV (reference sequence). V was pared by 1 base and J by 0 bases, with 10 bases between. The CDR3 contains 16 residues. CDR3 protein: CASSLFAGASYNEQFF. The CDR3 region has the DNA TGTGCCAGCAGTTTATTTGCGGGGGCCTCCTACAATGAGCAGTTCTTC.

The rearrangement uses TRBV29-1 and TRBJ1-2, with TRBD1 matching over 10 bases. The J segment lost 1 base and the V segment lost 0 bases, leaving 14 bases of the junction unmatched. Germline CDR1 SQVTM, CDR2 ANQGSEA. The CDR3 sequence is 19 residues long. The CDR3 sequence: CSVEEWDRGGGIHNYGYTF. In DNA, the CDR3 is TGCAGCGTTGAAGAGTGGGACAGGGGAGGGGGTATCCATAACTATGGCTACACCTTC.

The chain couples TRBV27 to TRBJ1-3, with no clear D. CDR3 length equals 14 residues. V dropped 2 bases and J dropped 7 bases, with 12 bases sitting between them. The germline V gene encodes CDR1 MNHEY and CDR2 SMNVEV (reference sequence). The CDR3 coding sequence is TGTGCCAGCAGTTTAAGTCCTACGGGGAACACCATATATTTT. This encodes CASSLSPTGNTIYF.

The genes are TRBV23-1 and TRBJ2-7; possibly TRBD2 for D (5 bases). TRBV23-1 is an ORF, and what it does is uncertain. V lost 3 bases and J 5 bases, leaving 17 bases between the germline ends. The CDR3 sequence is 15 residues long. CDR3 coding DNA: TGCGCCAGCAGTCACCCACTAGACGTTAAGAACGAGCAGTACTTC. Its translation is CASSHPLDVKNEQYF.

The CDR3 DNA follows: TGTGCCAGCAGTGAATTGGGGACTTCACAGTTCTTC. Encoded protein: CASSELGTSQFF. J is TRBJ2-1 and V is TRBV25-1, with D tentatively TRBD2 (6 bases). Germline-derived CDR1 and CDR2 are MGHDK and SYGVNS. Trimming left V 1 base short and J 13 bases short, with 11 bases between. This CDR3 comprises 12 residues.

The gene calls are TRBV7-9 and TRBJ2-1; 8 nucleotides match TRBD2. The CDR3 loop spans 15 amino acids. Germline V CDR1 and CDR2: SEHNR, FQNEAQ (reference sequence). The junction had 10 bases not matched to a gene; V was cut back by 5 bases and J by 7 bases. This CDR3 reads CASSSRTSPVNEQFF. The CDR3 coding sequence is TGTGCCAGCAGCAGTAGGACTAGCCCCGTTAATGAGCAGTTCTTC.

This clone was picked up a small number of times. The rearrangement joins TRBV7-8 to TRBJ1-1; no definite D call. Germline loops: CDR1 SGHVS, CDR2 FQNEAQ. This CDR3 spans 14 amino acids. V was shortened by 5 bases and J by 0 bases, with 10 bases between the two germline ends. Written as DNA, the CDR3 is TGTGCCAGCAGCCTCCGGGATGTGAACACTGAAGCTTTCTTT. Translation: CASSLRDVNTEAFF.

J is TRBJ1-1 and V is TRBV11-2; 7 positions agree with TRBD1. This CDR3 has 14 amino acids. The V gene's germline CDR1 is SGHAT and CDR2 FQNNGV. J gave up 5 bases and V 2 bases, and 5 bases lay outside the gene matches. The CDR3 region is CASSLTTGRTEAFF. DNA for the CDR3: TGTGCCAGCAGCTTAACGACAGGGAGGACTGAAGCTTTCTTT.

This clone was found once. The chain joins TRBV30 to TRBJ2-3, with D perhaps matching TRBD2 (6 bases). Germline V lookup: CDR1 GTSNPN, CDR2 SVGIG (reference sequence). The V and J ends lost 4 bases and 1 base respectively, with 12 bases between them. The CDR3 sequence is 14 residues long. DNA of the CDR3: TGTGCCTGGAATGGGGCTAGCGGCACAGATACGCAGTATTTT. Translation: CAWNGASGTDTQYF.

CDR3 amino acids: CASSYSFQGEQYF. The CDR3 DNA follows: TGTGCCAGCAGTTACTCGTTCCAGGGAGAGCAGTACTTC. This chain uses TRBV6-5 with TRBJ2-7, with a tentative D call TRBD1 (5 bases). Trimming took off 0 bases at V and 7 bases at J, with 10 bases between the two ends. The CDR3 covers 13 residues. Germline V gene sequence: CDR1 MNHEY, CDR2 SVGAGI.

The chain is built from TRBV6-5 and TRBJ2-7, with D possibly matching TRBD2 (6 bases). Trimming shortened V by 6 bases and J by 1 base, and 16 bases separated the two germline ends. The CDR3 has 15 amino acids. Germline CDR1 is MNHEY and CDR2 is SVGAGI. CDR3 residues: CASRPHSGESYEQYF. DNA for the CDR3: TGTGCCAGCAGACCCCATAGCGGAGAATCCTACGAGCAGTACTTC.

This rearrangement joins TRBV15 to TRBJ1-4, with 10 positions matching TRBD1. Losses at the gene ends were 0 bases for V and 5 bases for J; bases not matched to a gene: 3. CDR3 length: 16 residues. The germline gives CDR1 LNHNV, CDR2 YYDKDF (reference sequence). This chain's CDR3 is CATSRDSGQGNEKLFF. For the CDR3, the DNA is TGTGCCACCAGCAGAGATTCGGGACAGGGGAATGAAAAACTGTTTTTT.

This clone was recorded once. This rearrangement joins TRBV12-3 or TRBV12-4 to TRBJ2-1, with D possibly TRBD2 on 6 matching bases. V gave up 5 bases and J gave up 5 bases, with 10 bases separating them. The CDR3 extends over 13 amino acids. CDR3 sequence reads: CASSPGLHNEQFF. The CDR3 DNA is TGTGCCAGCAGTCCGGGACTCCACAATGAGCAGTTCTTC.

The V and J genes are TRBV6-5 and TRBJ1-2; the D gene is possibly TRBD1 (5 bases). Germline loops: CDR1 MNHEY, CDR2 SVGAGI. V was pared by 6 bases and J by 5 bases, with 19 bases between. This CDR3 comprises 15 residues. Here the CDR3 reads CASRIYTDSHYGYTF. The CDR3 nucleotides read TGTGCCAGCAGGATATACACCGACAGTCATTATGGCTACACCTTC.